These 10 T cell receptor beta chains share one sample of origin, sequenced in a study of blood T cell repertoires in COVID-19. Produced via immunoSEQ multiplex PCR; TCRdb's table is partial and in-frame only. Here the sample spans around 40,000 clones, around four fifths being singletons. Sequenced sample: peripheral blood. These receptors originate from a man at least 80 years old with active or convalescent COVID-19.

The rearrangement joins TRBV3-1 (or the pseudogene TRBV3-2) to TRBJ2-2; TRBD1 matches at 7 bases. The V gene end was trimmed by 2 bases and the J gene end by 7 bases; junction bases not matched to a gene: 4. The length of the CDR3 is 14 residues. From germline, CDR1 is LGHDT and CDR2 YNNKEL (reference sequence). The CDR3: CASSQRQGGGELFF. The CDR3 DNA sequence: TGTGCCAGCAGCCAACGACAGGGCGGCGGGGAGCTGTTTTTT.

This clone was seen more than once but under ten times. The CDR3 reads CASSQGSGGFDTQYF. The CDR3 DNA sequence: TGCGCCAGCAGCCAAGGATCGGGGGGGTTTGATACGCAGTATTTT. The V call is TRBV4-1, the J call TRBJ2-3; the match to TRBD2 covers 8 bases. V trimming: 1 base; J trimming: 6 bases; junction bases outside the gene matches: 6. Germline CDR1 reads MGHRA; CDR2 reads YSYEKL. The CDR3 has 15 amino acids.

CDR3 residues: CASSYGSPGSLAGADTQYF. DNA for the CDR3: TGTGCCAGCAGTTACGGATCCCCGGGATCCCTAGCGGGGGCAGATACGCAGTATTTT. The chain carries TRBV6-2 or TRBV6-3 and TRBJ2-3; TRBD2 agrees at 10 bases. V lost 2 bases to trimming and J lost 4 bases; unmatched junction nucleotides: 15. There are 19 residues in the CDR3. Germline CDR1 is MNHEY and CDR2 is SVGEGT.

The V and J genes are TRBV5-6 and TRBJ2-7; 15 bases match TRBD2. The CDR3 has 18 amino acids. The germline V gene encodes CDR1 SGHDT and CDR2 YYEEEE. Trimming cost V 1 base and J 0 bases; bases outside gene matches: 5. The DNA of the CDR3 is TGTGCCAGCAGCTTGTGGACTAGCGGGAGGGCGACCTCCTACGAGCAGTACTTC. Amino acid sequence: CASSLWTSGRATSYEQYF.

The chain has TRBV27 and TRBJ2-1; TRBD2 aligns across 8 bases. Losses at the gene ends were 7 bases for V and 4 bases for J; bases not matched to a gene: 3. The CDR3 has 13 residues. The germline CDR1 and CDR2 sequences are MNHEY and SMNVEV (reference sequence). CDR3 nucleotides: TGTGCCAGCACTAGCGGGTCGTACAATGAGCAGTTCTTC. The encoded protein is CASTSGSYNEQFF.

The CDR3: CSATGQGNTEAFF. The CDR3 DNA is TGCAGCGCTACGGGACAGGGGAACACTGAAGCTTTCTTT. This rearrangement joins TRBV29-1 to TRBJ1-1, with 9 nucleotides matching TRBD1. Germline CDR1 is SQVTM and CDR2 is ANQGSEA. There are 13 residues in the CDR3. With V trimmed by 7 bases and J by 1 base, 4 bases remained unmatched.

The chain links TRBV4-3 to TRBJ2-5; D is ambiguous. The CDR3 has 13 residues. V lost 0 bases, J lost 5 bases, and 7 bases lay in between. Germline V gene lookup returns CDR1 LGHNA and CDR2 YSLEER. DNA for the CDR3: TGCGCCAGCAGCCAAGAACCACAGGAGACCCAGTACTTC. This encodes CASSQEPQETQYF.

This clone was counted only a few times. The sample holds other DNA sequences that translate to the same CDR3. This chain joins TRBV2 and TRBJ2-1; D not certain. CDR3 size: 13 residues. Trimming removed 3 bases from V and 4 bases from J, with 7 bases in between. Germline lookup yields CDR1 SNHLY and CDR2 FYNNEI. The CDR3 reads CASSEALYNEQFF. The CDR3 DNA follows: TGTGCCAGCAGTGAGGCCCTTTACAATGAGCAGTTCTTC.

This clone was seen a single time. The chain links TRBV5-6 to TRBJ1-4, with no clear D. Trimming took off 4 bases at V and 0 bases at J, with 10 bases between the two ends. The CDR3 is made up of 15 amino acids. From germline, CDR1 is SGHDT and CDR2 YYEEEE. CDR3 sequence: CASSTKDATNEKLFF. CDR3 sequence (DNA): TGTGCCAGCAGCACAAAAGATGCAACTAATGAAAAACTGTTTTTT. Drawing the rest from reference TRBV5-6 and TRBJ1-4, the complete variable domain is DAGVTQSPTHLIKTRGQQVTLRCSPKSGHDTVSWYQQALGQGPQFIFQYYEEEERQRGNFPDRFSGHQFPNYSSELNVNALLLGDSALYLCASSTKDATNEKLFFGSGTQLSVL.

The CDR3 DNA sequence: TGTGCCAGCAGTCTCCTAGGGGGCGACTACACTGAAGCTTTCTTT. This codes for CASSLLGGDYTEAFF. The chain recombines TRBV6-5 with TRBJ1-1; 7 bases line up with TRBD1. With 5 bases clipped from V and 3 bases from J, the junction kept 9 bases outside the gene matches. Germline loops: CDR1 MNHEY, CDR2 SVGAGI. The CDR3 loop spans 15 amino acids.